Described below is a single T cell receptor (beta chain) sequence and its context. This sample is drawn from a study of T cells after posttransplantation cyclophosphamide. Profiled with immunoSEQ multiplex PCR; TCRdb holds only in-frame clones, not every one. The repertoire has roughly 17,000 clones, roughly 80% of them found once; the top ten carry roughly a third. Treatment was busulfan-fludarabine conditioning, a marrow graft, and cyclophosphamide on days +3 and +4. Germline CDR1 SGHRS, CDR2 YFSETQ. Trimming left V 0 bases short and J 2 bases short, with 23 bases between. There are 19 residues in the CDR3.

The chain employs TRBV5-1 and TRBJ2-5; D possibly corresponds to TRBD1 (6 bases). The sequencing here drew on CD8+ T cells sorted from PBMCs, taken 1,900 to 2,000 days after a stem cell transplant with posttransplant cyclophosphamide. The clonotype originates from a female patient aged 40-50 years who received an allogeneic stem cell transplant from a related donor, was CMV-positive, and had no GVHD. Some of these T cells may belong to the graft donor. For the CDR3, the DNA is TGCGCCAGCAGCTTGGACTGGACAGTTAAGGGGACCAAGCAAGAGACCCAGTACTTC. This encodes CASSLDWTVKGTKQETQYF.